The next 14 T cell receptor beta chains were all read from a single sample in a study of response to subunit inactivated influenza vaccine (dated by TCRdb to 2017 to 2018). Libraries were made using RT-PCR. Sequencing was performed on an Illumina HiSeq 2500. TCRdb applied fastp at Q25 and MiXCR to the public reads, then kept only in-frame beta chains. For every CDR3 protein sequence, its rows merge into one entry that carries the most common genes and DNA. In this sample the table shows roughly 500,000 distinct CDR3 sequences, approximately 15% of which occur a single time. Together, the top ten hold 3% to 3.5% of the sample. Sequenced material: CD4+ T cells sorted from PBMCs, taken 23 months after vaccination. All receptors come from a man aged 50 to 69 who received an inactivated influenza vaccine. Donor details come from another sample of the same person, matched by shared clones.

The CDR3 bases are TGTGCCAGCAGTTTCCATCCCTCCGGGACAGTTTCAAGCACAGATACGCAGTATTTT. Translating it yields CASSFHPSGTVSSTDTQYF. This chain connects TRBV27 to TRBJ2-3; TRBD1 agrees at 7 bases. Germline CDR1 and CDR2: MNHEY and SMNVEV (reference sequence). This CDR3 region has 19 residues. V shed 3 bases, J shed 0 bases, and the junction held 15 bases outside the gene matches.

This rearrangement joins TRBV4-1 to TRBJ2-7; TRBD2 matches 8 bases. CDR3 size: 18 residues. V shed 3 bases, J shed 2 bases, and the junction held 15 bases outside the gene matches. Germline V gives CDR1 MGHRA, CDR2 YSYEKL. CDR3 nucleotide sequence: TGCGCCAGCAGCCACAAGACCCAGCGGGAGTTCTCCGCCTACGAGCAGTACTTC. Translated: CASSHKTQREFSAYEQYF.

This chain joins TRBV5-5 and TRBJ2-5; 12 positions match TRBD2. The CDR3 runs to 15 residues. Trimming removed 4 bases from V and 2 bases from J; junction bases left unmatched: 3. CDR1 and CDR2 from the germline V gene are SGHKS and YYEKEE (reference sequence). The CDR3 coding sequence is TGTGCCAGCAGCGGACTAGCGGGGCATCAAGAGACCCAGTACTTC. Its protein product is CASSGLAGHQETQYF.

The CDR3 nucleotides are TGTGCCAGCAGGCCCGACTCGCCTAACACTGAAGCTTTCTTT. Protein product: CASRPDSPNTEAFF. The J gene is TRBJ1-1, the V gene TRBV6-1; no firm D call. V lost 6 bases and J 2 bases, leaving 13 bases between the germline ends. The CDR3 has 14 residues. Germline-derived CDR1 and CDR2 are MNHNS and SASEGT.

This clonotype was counted between two and nine times. This chain uses TRBV27 with TRBJ2-7, with 13 nucleotides matching TRBD2. Germline V lookup: CDR1 MNHEY, CDR2 SMNVEV (reference sequence). V dropped 5 bases and J dropped 2; count of bases not matched to a gene: 3. CDR3 length: 15 amino acids. CDR3 sequence: CASSAGTSGTYEQYF. The CDR3 bases are TGTGCCAGCAGTGCCGGGACTAGCGGGACCTACGAGCAGTACTTC.

Ten or more counts support this clonotype. The chain carries TRBV29-1 and TRBJ1-2, with 7 bases that match TRBD1. This CDR3 has 14 residues. V trimming: 3 bases; J trimming: 5 bases; junction bases outside the gene matches: 9. CDR1 and CDR2 from the germline V gene are SQVTM and ANQGSEA. CDR3 region: CSVEAGRGFYGYTF. DNA of the CDR3: TGCAGCGTTGAGGCGGGCAGGGGGTTTTATGGCTACACCTTC.

The rearrangement uses TRBV7-9 and TRBJ2-7; no reliable D call. Trimming pared 5 bases from V and 2 bases from J, leaving 16 bases between. Germline V gives CDR1 SEHNR, CDR2 FQNEAQ (reference sequence). The CDR3 consists of 15 residues. The CDR3 DNA sequence: TGTGCCAGCAGCCCGAGGAAGGAATCGACCTACGAGCAGTACTTC. Its protein product is CASSPRKESTYEQYF.

This sequence joins TRBV5-1 and TRBJ2-7; 8 nucleotides match TRBD2. This CDR3 is built from 14 residues. The V gene end was trimmed by 4 bases and the J gene end by 4 bases; junction bases not matched to a gene: 7. CDR1 SGHRS and CDR2 YFSETQ come from the germline V gene. The CDR3 spells CASSPRQREYEQYF. CDR3 sequence (DNA): TGCGCCAGCAGCCCCCGTCAGCGGGAGTACGAGCAGTACTTC.

This clonotype occurred a few times. Here the CDR3 DNA reads TGTGCCAGCAGCCAAGATGACAGGACCCTCTTCGCCACTGAAGCTTTCTTT. Residues: CASSQDDRTLFATEAFF. V is TRBV3-1 and J is TRBJ1-1, with D perhaps matching TRBD1 (6 bases). Germline assignment: CDR1 LGHDT and CDR2 YNNKEL (reference sequence). This CDR3 spans 17 amino acids. The ends were cut back, 0 bases at V and 4 bases at J, with 18 bases in the middle.

The chain links TRBV7-6 to TRBJ1-5, with 12 bases aligning to TRBD1. CDR3 length: 16 amino acids. Germline lookup yields CDR1 SGHVS and CDR2 FNYEAQ. V shed 5 bases, J shed 4 bases, and the junction held 6 bases outside the gene matches. This CDR3 reads CASSRGTGGRNQPQHF. The CDR3 nucleotides are TGTGCCAGCAGCAGAGGGACAGGGGGCAGGAATCAGCCCCAGCATTTT.

The sample holds a few counts of this clonotype. The V gene is TRBV10-3, the J gene TRBJ2-7, with D unclear. The ends were cut back, 0 bases at V and 2 bases at J, with 8 bases in the middle. The V gene's germline CDR1 is ENHRY and CDR2 SYGVKD. The CDR3 sequence is 14 residues long. This chain's CDR3 is CAISESTVTYEQYF. The DNA for the CDR3 is TGTGCCATCAGTGAGTCGACTGTTACCTACGAGCAGTACTTC.

The genes are TRBV2 and TRBJ2-1; D not resolved. CDR3 length: 14 amino acids. Looked up from germline, CDR1 is SNHLY and CDR2 is FYNNEI. With 4 bases removed from V and 6 bases from J, the gap between germline ends came to 13 bases. CDR3 protein: CASSGDLGGNEQFF. For the CDR3, the DNA is TGTGCCAGCAGTGGAGATTTGGGCGGCAATGAGCAGTTCTTC.

This clonotype showed up just a few times. The chain joins TRBV24-1 to TRBJ2-7; D unresolved. With 3 bases removed from V and 6 bases from J, the gap between germline ends came to 11 bases. Germline assignment: CDR1 KGHDR and CDR2 SFDVKD. The CDR3 is 13 amino acids. The CDR3 DNA reads TGTGCCACCAGTGATAGGTTTGATGGCGAGCAGTACTTC. Translated: CATSDRFDGEQYF.

This clonotype has more than one count but fewer than ten. V gene TRBV20-1 combines with J gene TRBJ2-7, with no clear D. CDR1 is DFQATT, CDR2 SNEGSKA, per germline (reference sequence). The CDR3 covers 13 residues. Trimming stripped 0 bases from V and 7 bases from J, with 13 bases between. The CDR3 DNA reads TGCAGTGCTAGAGATCCCTTAGGCGGTGAGCAGTACTTC. Its translation: CSARDPLGGEQYF.